This is a list of T cell receptor beta chains from one sample in a study of blood T cell repertoires in COVID-19. Clones were read by immunoSEQ multiplex PCR, and TCRdb kept only the in-frame ones, dropping some. The profile shows about 120,000 clones, 70% to 90% of them singletons. Input material: peripheral blood. The receptor source for this set is a man in his 60s with acute or convalescent COVID-19. CDR3s include the opening cysteine and the closing phenylalanine or tryptophan. A D gene is named only where the DNA matches it firmly. Part of the rows lack a size; the others show once, few, many or a class for expanded clones.

v_gene	d_gene	j_gene	abundance	CDR3nt	CDR3aa
TRBV19	TRBD2	TRBJ2-3	-	TGTGCCAGTAGGCGGGGGGTAGCGGGAGGGCCAGATACGCAGTATTTT	CASRRGVAGGPDTQYF
TRBV28	TRBD1	TRBJ1-2	-	TGTGCCAGCAGTGCCTCGGGACAGGGCCGCCTGAACTATGGCTACACCTTC	CASSASGQGRLNYGYTF
TRBV6-5	TRBD1	TRBJ2-1	-	TGTGCCAGCAGTTCAGACAGGGGATTTGAGCAGTTCTTC	CASSSDRGFEQFF
TRBV29-1	-	TRBJ2-5	-	TGCAGCGTTGGATTAGTGGAGACCCAGTACTTC	CSVGLVETQYF
TRBV18	TRBD2	TRBJ2-3	-	TGTGCCAGCTCACCGGGGACTAGCTCTTTTGATACGCAGTATTTT	CASSPGTSSFDTQYF
TRBV7-9	-	TRBJ2-6	-	TGTGCCAGCAGCTCACAGCGGCGGGCTGGGGCCAACGTCCTGACTTTC	CASSSQRRAGANVLTF
TRBV7-3	-	TRBJ2-1	once	TGTGCCAGCAGCTTAGCAGCTAGCTCGGGTGAGCAGTTCTTC	CASSLAASSGEQFF
TRBV5-4	-	TRBJ2-7	-	TGTGCCAGCAGCTTAGCAGGGTTCCCCTACGAGCAGTACTTC	CASSLAGFPYEQYF
TRBV4-3	TRBD1	TRBJ2-7	once	TGCGCCAGCAGCCACACAGGGGGGTACGAGCAGTACTTC	CASSHTGGYEQYF
TRBV29-1	TRBD2	TRBJ2-5	-	TGCAGCGTTGAGTACTATGGCGGGAGGGAAGAGACCCAGTACTTC	CSVEYYGGREETQYF
TRBV9	-	TRBJ2-1	-	TGTGCCAGCAGCGCCGGCTCCTACAATGAGCAGTTCTTC	CASSAGSYNEQFF
TRBV6-1	TRBD2	TRBJ2-7	-	TGTGCCAGCAGTGAAGCCGGACTAGTTACCTACGAGCAGTACTTC	CASSEAGLVTYEQYF
TRBV12-3/TRBV12-4	-	TRBJ2-7	-	TGTGCCAGCAGCCGAGGGTACGAGCAGTACTTC	CASSRGYEQYF
TRBV28	-	TRBJ1-2	-	TGTGCCAGCAGCGACCCAAGGAGAATCTACACCTTC	CASSDPRRIYTF
TRBV27	TRBD2	TRBJ2-3	few	TGTGCCAGCAGCGCCGGCCAATTAAGCGGGAGGGCCACAGATACGCAGTATTTT	CASSAGQLSGRATDTQYF
TRBV6-1	-	TRBJ2-7	-	TGTGCCAGCAGTGACCGCCGACTCTACGAGCAGTACTTC	CASSDRRLYEQYF
TRBV7-2	-	TRBJ1-1	-	TGTGCCAGCACTAAACAGGGCATGAACACTGAAGCTTTCTTT	CASTKQGMNTEAFF
TRBV7-8	-	TRBJ2-1	-	TGTGCCAGCAGCCTACGCAGGATCGCCTCCTACAATGAGCAGTTCTTC	CASSLRRIASYNEQFF
TRBV25-1	-	TRBJ2-1	-	TGTGCCAGCAGTGAATTCAACAGGGACAATGAGCAGTTCTTC	CASSEFNRDNEQFF
TRBV14	TRBD2	TRBJ2-7	-	TGTGCCAGCAGCCCGCAGACTAGCGGGAATTGGGTGCAGTACTTC	CASSPQTSGNWVQYF
TRBV29-1	-	TRBJ2-5	-	TGCAGCGTCTTGGACGGGGGAGAGACCCAGTACTTC	CSVLDGGETQYF
TRBV7-8	TRBD2	TRBJ2-1	few	TGTGCCAGCATCCCTCCGACTAGCGGGAGTAACAGTGAGCAGTTCTTC	CASIPPTSGSNSEQFF
TRBV14	TRBD2	TRBJ2-7	-	TGTGCCAGCAGCCTAGCGGGAGTTGAAGAGCAGTACTTC	CASSLAGVEEQYF
TRBV7-2	TRBD2	TRBJ2-2	-	TGTGCCAGCAGCCCATCACTAGCGGGAGTAATAGGGGAGCTGTTTTTT	CASSPSLAGVIGELFF
TRBV10-3	-	TRBJ2-7	-	TGTGCCATCAGTGGACAGCCAAACTCCTACGAGCAGTACTTC	CAISGQPNSYEQYF